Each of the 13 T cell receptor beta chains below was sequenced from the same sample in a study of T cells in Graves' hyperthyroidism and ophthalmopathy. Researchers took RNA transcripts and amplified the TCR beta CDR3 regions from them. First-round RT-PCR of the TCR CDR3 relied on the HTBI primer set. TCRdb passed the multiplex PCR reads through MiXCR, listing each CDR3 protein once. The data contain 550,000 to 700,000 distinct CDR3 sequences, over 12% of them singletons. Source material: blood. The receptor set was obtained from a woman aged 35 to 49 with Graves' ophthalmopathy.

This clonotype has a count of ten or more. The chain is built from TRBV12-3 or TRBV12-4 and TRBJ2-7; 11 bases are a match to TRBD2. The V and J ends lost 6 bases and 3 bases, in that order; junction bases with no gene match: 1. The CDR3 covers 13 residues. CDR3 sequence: CASRGTSGYEQYF. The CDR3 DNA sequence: TGTGCCAGCAGAGGGACTAGCGGCTACGAGCAGTACTTC.

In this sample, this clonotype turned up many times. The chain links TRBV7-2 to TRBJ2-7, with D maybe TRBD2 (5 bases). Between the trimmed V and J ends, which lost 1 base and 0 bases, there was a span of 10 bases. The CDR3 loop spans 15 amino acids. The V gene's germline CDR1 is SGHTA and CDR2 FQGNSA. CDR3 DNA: TGTGCCAGCAGCTTAGTTTATGGGAGCTCCTACGAGCAGTACTTC. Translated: CASSLVYGSSYEQYF.

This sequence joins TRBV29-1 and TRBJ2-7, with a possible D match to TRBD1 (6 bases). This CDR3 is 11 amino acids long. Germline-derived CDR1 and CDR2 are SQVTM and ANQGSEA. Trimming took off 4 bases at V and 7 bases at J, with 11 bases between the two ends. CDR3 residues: CSVGDRGEQYF. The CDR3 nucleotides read TGCAGCGTTGGCGATAGGGGGGAGCAGTACTTC.

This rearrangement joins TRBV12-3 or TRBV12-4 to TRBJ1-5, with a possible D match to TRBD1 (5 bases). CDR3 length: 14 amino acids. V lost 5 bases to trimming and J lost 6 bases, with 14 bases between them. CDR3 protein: CASSRTQGTQPQHF. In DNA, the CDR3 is TGTGCCAGCAGTCGGACTCAGGGAACTCAGCCCCAGCATTTT.

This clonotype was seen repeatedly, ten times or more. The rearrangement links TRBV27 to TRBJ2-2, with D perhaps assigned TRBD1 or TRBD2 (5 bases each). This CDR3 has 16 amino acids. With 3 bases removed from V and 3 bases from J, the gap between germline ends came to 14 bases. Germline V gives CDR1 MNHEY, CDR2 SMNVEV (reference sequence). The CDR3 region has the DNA TGTGCCAGCAGTTTTGGAGGCAGGGTGTACACCGGGGAGCTGTTTTTT. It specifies CASSFGGRVYTGELFF.

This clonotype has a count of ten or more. The CDR3 sequence: CASSFETSAYNEQFF. For the CDR3, the DNA is TGTGCCAGCAGTTTTGAGACTAGCGCCTACAATGAGCAGTTCTTC. This rearrangement joins TRBV6-2 or TRBV6-3 to TRBJ2-1; 8 bases align to TRBD2. J gave up 2 bases and V 4 bases, and 4 bases lay outside the gene matches. This CDR3 is 15 amino acids long. From germline, CDR1 is MNHEY and CDR2 SVGEGT.

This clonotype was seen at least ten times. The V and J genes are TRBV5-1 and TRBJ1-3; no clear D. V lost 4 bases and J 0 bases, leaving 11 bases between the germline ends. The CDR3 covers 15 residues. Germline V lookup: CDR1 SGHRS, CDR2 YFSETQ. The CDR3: CASSPDFASGNTIYF. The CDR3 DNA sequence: TGCGCCAGCAGCCCGGACTTTGCCTCTGGAAACACCATATATTTT.

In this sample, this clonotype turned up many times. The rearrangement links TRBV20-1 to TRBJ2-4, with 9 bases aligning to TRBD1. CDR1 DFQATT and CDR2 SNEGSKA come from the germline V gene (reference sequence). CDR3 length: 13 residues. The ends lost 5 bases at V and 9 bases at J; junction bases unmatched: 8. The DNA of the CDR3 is TGCAGTGCTCCCCGGACAGGGGACAGCATTCAGTACTTC. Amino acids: CSAPRTGDSIQYF.

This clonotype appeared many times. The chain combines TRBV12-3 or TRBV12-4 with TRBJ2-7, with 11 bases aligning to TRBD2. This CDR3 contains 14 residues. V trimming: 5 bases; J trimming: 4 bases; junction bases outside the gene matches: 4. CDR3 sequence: CASSVTSGIYEQYF. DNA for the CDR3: TGTGCCAGCAGTGTGACTAGCGGGATATACGAGCAGTACTTC.

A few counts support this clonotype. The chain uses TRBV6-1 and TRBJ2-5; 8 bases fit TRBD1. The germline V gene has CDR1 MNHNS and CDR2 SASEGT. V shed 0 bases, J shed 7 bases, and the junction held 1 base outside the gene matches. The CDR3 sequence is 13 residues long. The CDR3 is CASSEADRGTQYF. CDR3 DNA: TGTGCCAGCAGTGAAGCCGACAGGGGGACCCAGTACTTC.

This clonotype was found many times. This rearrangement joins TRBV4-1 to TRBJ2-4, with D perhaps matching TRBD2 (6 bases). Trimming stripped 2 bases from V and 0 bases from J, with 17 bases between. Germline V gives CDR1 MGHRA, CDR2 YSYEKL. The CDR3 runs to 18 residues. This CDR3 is CASSQMGGAGQAKNIQYF. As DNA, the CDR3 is TGCGCCAGCAGCCAAATGGGGGGAGCAGGCCAAGCCAAAAACATTCAGTACTTC.

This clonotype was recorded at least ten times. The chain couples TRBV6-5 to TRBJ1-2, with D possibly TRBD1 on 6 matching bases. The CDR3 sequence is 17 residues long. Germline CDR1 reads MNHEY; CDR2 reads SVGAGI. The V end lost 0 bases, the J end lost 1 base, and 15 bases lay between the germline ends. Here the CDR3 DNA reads TGTGCCAGCAGTTACTCGTCCCGGGACATTTTTAACTATGGCTACACCTTC. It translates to CASSYSSRDIFNYGYTF.

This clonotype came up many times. The CDR3 loop reads CASNPRDSASQGENIQYF. DNA for the CDR3: TGTGCCAGCAACCCTCGGGATAGCGCCTCACAAGGAGAAAACATTCAGTACTTC. V and J are TRBV6-1 and TRBJ2-4; D possibly corresponds to TRBD2 (5 bases). Trimming took 7 bases from V and 5 from J, leaving 27 bases between them. CDR1 is MNHNS and CDR2 is SASEGT in the germline V gene. The CDR3 is 18 residues long.